This entry lists 21 T cell receptor beta chains sequenced from one sample in a study of naive and memory T cell subsets. The treatment denotes: skin biopsy from PPD injection site in Mantoux-positive individual. The library had UMIs added by 3' ligation of an oligonucleotide to TCR cDNA. Ligated cDNA underwent four rounds of PCR with nested alpha and beta constant region primers and SP2. TCRdb re-called the UMI-ligation and nested PCR reads through MiXCR, storing one row per CDR3 protein. The profile shows about 14,000 distinct CDR3 sequences, less than 5.5% of them singletons. The starting material was skin, obtained from a tuberculin skin test site. The source of these receptors is an adult in good health.

At least ten counts were recorded for this clonotype. The chain couples TRBV2 to TRBJ1-5; 7 positions match TRBD1. Trimming cost V 5 bases and J 3 bases; bases outside gene matches: 10. This CDR3 has 16 amino acids. Germline loops: CDR1 SNHLY, CDR2 FYNNEI. The CDR3: CASSSPGQRLNQPQHF. The CDR3 region has the DNA TGTGCCAGCAGTTCGCCGGGACAGAGACTCAATCAGCCCCAGCATTTT.

This clonotype was found many times. The V and J genes are TRBV28 and TRBJ2-7, with 7 bases aligning to TRBD1. From germline, CDR1 is MDHEN and CDR2 SYDVKM. The CDR3 totals 14 residues. The V gene end was trimmed by 5 bases and the J gene end by 2 bases; junction bases not matched to a gene: 6. CDR3: CASSAPGTAYEQYF. CDR3 in DNA: TGTGCCAGCAGTGCGCCCGGGACAGCCTACGAGCAGTACTTC.

This clonotype showed up many times. The chain couples TRBV7-8 to TRBJ1-5; D call uncertain. CDR1 and CDR2 from the germline V gene are SGHVS and FQNEAQ. The CDR3 runs 17 residues. Trimming left V 5 bases short and J 0 bases short, with 17 bases between. CDR3 bases: TGTGCCAGCAGCGGTGGAGAGGCCCTCTATAGCAATCAGCCCCAGCATTTT. Its protein is CASSGGEALYSNQPQHF.

This clonotype was observed a few times. The rearrangement uses TRBV9 and TRBJ2-7; D may be TRBD1 or TRBD2 (5 bases each). V lost 1 base to trimming and J lost 1 base, with 12 bases between them. The germline V gene has CDR1 SGDLS and CDR2 YYNGEE. The CDR3 contains 15 residues. The CDR3 is CASSVHRDGSYEQYF. The DNA of the CDR3 is TGTGCCAGCAGCGTACACCGGGACGGTTCCTACGAGCAGTACTTC.

This clonotype was counted ten times or more. The rearrangement links TRBV7-9 to TRBJ1-2; possible D gene TRBD1, 5 bases. The CDR3 has 14 residues. Between the trimmed V and J ends, which lost 3 bases and 2 bases, there was a span of 10 bases. Germline assignment: CDR1 SEHNR and CDR2 FQNEAQ (reference sequence). In DNA form, the CDR3 reads TGTGCCAGCAGCTTTTCGCCAGGGAACTATGGCTACACCTTC. Residues: CASSFSPGNYGYTF.

This clonotype was seen many times. The chain uses TRBV20-1 and TRBJ1-2; D call uncertain. The V gene lost 5 bases and the J gene lost 0 bases, with 7 bases spanning the gap. Germline V gives CDR1 DFQATT, CDR2 SNEGSKA (reference sequence). The CDR3 sequence is 12 residues long. The CDR3 DNA reads as TGCAGTGCTCTCGAGGCTAACTATGGCTACACCTTC. It codes for CSALEANYGYTF.

With respect to this clonotype: Since a much larger clone is just one base distant, this may be a read error. The gene calls are TRBV2 and TRBJ2-3; D is unclear. The length of the CDR3 is 14 residues. The germline CDR1 and CDR2 sequences are SNHLY and FYNNEI. In DNA form, the CDR3 reads TGTGCCTGCAGTGATGCAGGTTACACAGATACGCAGTATTTT. It translates to CACSDAGYTDTQYF.

This clonotype was seen many times. This sequence joins TRBV7-9 and TRBJ2-3; 12 bases line up with TRBD2. The CDR3 spans 16 residues. Germline values: CDR1 SEHNR, CDR2 FQNEAQ (reference sequence). Unmatched junction bases numbered 4, after V lost 5 bases and J lost 1 base. The DNA for the CDR3 is TGTGCCAGCAGCCCCACTAGCGGGGGGCGCACAGATACGCAGTATTTT. Translating it yields CASSPTSGGRTDTQYF.

Concerning this clonotype: At one boundary the junction diverges from the germline segment, which might be a read error. CDR3 in DNA: TGCAGCGTTCAGGACAGGGGAGGTTATGGCGACACCTTC. It yields the protein CSVQDRGGYGDTF. V gene TRBV29-1 combines with J gene TRBJ1-2; 9 nucleotides agree with TRBD1. There are 13 residues in the CDR3. Germline lookup yields CDR1 SQVTM and CDR2 ANQGSEA.

This clonotype was picked up a small number of times. One end of the junction varies from germline; a read error may be responsible. CDR3 sequence: CASSSDRDSPLHF. CDR3 in DNA: TGTGCTAGCAGCTCTGACAGGGACTCACCCCTCCACTTT. The V and J genes are TRBV7-7 and TRBJ1-6, with 7 bases fitting TRBD1. The CDR3 is 13 residues long. Per the germline V gene, CDR1 is SSHAT and CDR2 is FNYEAQ (reference sequence).

In DNA form, the CDR3 reads TGTGCCTCTACCGGGCTGGCGGACACCGGGGAGCTGTTTTTT. Translating gives CASTGLADTGELFF. The genes are TRBV10-3 and TRBJ2-2; unclear D gene. Trimming removed 11 bases from V and 3 bases from J, with 16 bases in between. The CDR3 has 14 residues. Germline assignment: CDR1 ENHRY and CDR2 SYGVKD.

This clonotype was found many times. V usage is TRBV28 and J usage is TRBJ1-1; tentatively, D is TRBD1 (5 bases). The V end lost 7 bases, the J end lost 4 bases, and 16 bases lay between the germline ends. The germline gives CDR1 MDHEN, CDR2 SYDVKM. CDR3 length equals 14 residues. The CDR3 region has the DNA TGTGCCAGCATTATGGGACTCCGGATCACTGAAGCTTTCTTT. It codes for CASIMGLRITEAFF. The full variable domain, with the rest looked up from reference TRBV28 and TRBJ1-1, is DVKVTQSSRYLVKRTGEKVFLECVQDMDHENMFWYRQDPGLGLRLIYFSYDVKMKEKGDIPEGYSVSREKKERFSLILESASTNQTSMYLCASIMGLRITEAFFGQGTRLTVV.

Relative to its sample, this clonotype is medium-sized (0.01 to 0.1%). V and J are TRBV28 and TRBJ2-7, with D perhaps matching TRBD2 (6 bases). V was shortened by 4 bases and J by 3 bases, with 19 bases between the two germline ends. Per germline, CDR1 MDHEN and CDR2 SYDVKM. The CDR3 is 16 residues long. CDR3 sequence (DNA): TGTGCCAGCAGTTCCCCCGGTGGAGGGATCCGCTACGAGCAGTACTTC. Translated: CASSSPGGGIRYEQYF.

This clonotype is medium-sized within its sample. V gene TRBV20-1 combines with J gene TRBJ2-2; 7 bases map to TRBD1. CDR1 and CDR2 (germline): DFQATT, SNEGSKA (reference sequence). The V and J ends lost 1 base and 1 base, in that order; junction bases with no gene match: 6. This CDR3 spans 16 amino acids. CDR3 in amino acids: CSARAPTGWNTGELFF. DNA of the CDR3: TGCAGTGCTAGAGCTCCGACAGGGTGGAACACCGGGGAGCTGTTTTTT.

This clonotype is termed medium-sized. CDR3 region: CASSDHRDGETQYF. In DNA form, the CDR3 reads TGCGCCAGCAGCGACCACAGGGATGGAGAGACCCAGTACTTC. The chain recombines TRBV5-1 with TRBJ2-5; perhaps TRBD1 as D (6 bases). This CDR3 has 14 amino acids. Per germline, CDR1 SGHRS and CDR2 YFSETQ. Deletions cut 4 bases from V and 4 bases from J, with 14 bases between.

This clonotype was recorded at least ten times. V and J are TRBV4-2 and TRBJ2-1; 9 bases are a match to TRBD1. J gave up 8 bases and V 2 bases, and 13 bases lay outside the gene matches. The CDR3 has 17 amino acids. Germline V lookup: CDR1 LGHNA, CDR2 YNFKEQ. The DNA of the CDR3 is TGTGCCAGCAGCCAATTCAGCGGGACAGGGAAGGTGTATGAGCAGTTCTTC. It specifies CASSQFSGTGKVYEQFF.

This clonotype was seen ten or more times. The chain is built from TRBV5-1 and TRBJ2-3, with a tentative D call TRBD2 (5 bases). This CDR3 is 15 amino acids long. Germline CDR1 is SGHRS and CDR2 is YFSETQ. Trimming left V 0 bases short and J 1 base short, with 9 bases between. The CDR3, as DNA: TGCGCCAGCAGCTTGGGAGTCGGGGGCACAGATACGCAGTATTTT. Translation: CASSLGVGGTDTQYF.

The rearrangement links TRBV28 to TRBJ1-5; D is undetermined. Deletions cut 2 bases from V and 7 bases from J, with 9 bases between. The CDR3 is 13 residues long. In germline, CDR1 is MDHEN, CDR2 SYDVKM. The CDR3 bases are TGTGCCAGCAGTTTAATCGGGCGGCAGCCCCAGCATTTT. Translated, it gives CASSLIGRQPQHF. Based on the CDR3 plus reference TRBV28 and TRBJ1-5, the full variable domain is DVKVTQSSRYLVKRTGEKVFLECVQDMDHENMFWYRQDPGLGLRLIYFSYDVKMKEKGDIPEGYSVSREKKERFSLILESASTNQTSMYLCASSLIGRQPQHFGDGTRLSIL.

At least ten counts were recorded for this clonotype. This chain links TRBV6-1 with TRBJ1-4; maybe TRBD1 (5 bases). Deletions cut 1 base from V and 10 bases from J, with 10 bases between. Germline CDR1 and CDR2: MNHNS and SASEGT. The CDR3 totals 13 residues. CDR3 residues: CASSEGERGKLFF. The CDR3 nucleotides are TGTGCCAGCAGTGAAGGGGAGAGGGGAAAACTGTTTTTT.

This clonotype was counted at least ten times. The J gene is TRBJ2-3, the V gene TRBV7-9, with D possibly called TRBD1 or TRBD2 (7 bases each). This CDR3 spans 16 amino acids. CDR1 is SEHNR and CDR2 is FQNEAQ in the germline V gene (reference sequence). V was cut by 3 bases and J by 0 bases, with 13 bases left in between. The CDR3 DNA is TGTGCCAGCAGCTTCGGGGGGACAGTTAGCACAGATACGCAGTATTTT. Translation: CASSFGGTVSTDTQYF.

This clonotype was counted only a few times. This chain joins TRBV5-1 and TRBJ1-2; 8 bases fit TRBD1. The germline V gene has CDR1 SGHRS and CDR2 YFSETQ. V shed 3 bases, J shed 0 bases, and the junction held 7 bases outside the gene matches. The CDR3 covers 16 residues. The CDR3 nucleotides read TGCGCCAGCAGCTACCTACAGGGGGGAGCTAACTATGGCTACACCTTC. Encoded protein: CASSYLQGGANYGYTF.